This is a list of T cell receptor beta chains from one sample in a study of T cell responses to AZD1222 COVID-19 vaccine. Sequencing was performed with immunoSEQ multiplex PCR; in TCRdb, only in-frame clones are kept and a portion is missing. Of about 120,000 clones listed, 75% to 95% were seen once; the top ten hold 4% to 5%. The source material was peripheral blood, sampled 28 days after the second dose of the MenACWY control vaccine. Source of these receptors: an adult who received the MenACWY meningococcal vaccine as a control. CDR3s include the opening cysteine and the closing phenylalanine or tryptophan. D genes are given only for firm matches. The listing skips clone size in some rows; elsewhere it reads once, few, many or a size class.

DNA: TGTGCCAGCAGCGTAGCCCACAGTGGCACAGATACGCAGTATTTT; CDR3: CASSVAHSGTDTQYF; D: -; size: -; V: TRBV9; J: TRBJ2-3
DNA: TGTGCCAGCAAGAGGAACGTGATGAACACTGAAGCTTTCTTT; CDR3: CASKRNVMNTEAFF; D: -; size: once; V: TRBV2; J: TRBJ1-1
DNA: TGTGCCACCAGCAGAGACAGGGGGCCCTACAATGAGCAGTTCTTC; CDR3: CATSRDRGPYNEQFF; D: TRBD1; size: -; V: TRBV15; J: TRBJ2-1
DNA: TGTGCCTGGACCCCAGGCGGGGTAAATTCACCCCTCCACTTT; CDR3: CAWTPGGVNSPLHF; D: -; size: few; V: TRBV30; J: TRBJ1-6
DNA: TGTGCCAGCAGTTTCGCCGGGACTAGAATCTACGAGCAGTACTTC; CDR3: CASSFAGTRIYEQYF; D: TRBD2; size: -; V: TRBV27; J: TRBJ2-7
DNA: TGTGCCAGCAGCTTAGTAGGTGGGGGGCTCCAAGAGACCCAGTACTTC; CDR3: CASSLVGGGLQETQYF; D: -; size: -; V: TRBV7-9; J: TRBJ2-5
DNA: TGTGCCAGTGCGGGGGGCATAGAGACCCAGTACTTC; CDR3: CASAGGIETQYF; D: TRBD2; size: -; V: TRBV7-9; J: TRBJ2-5
DNA: TGTGCCATCAGTGAAGGGACAGGGGGCAGGAACATTCAGTACTTC; CDR3: CAISEGTGGRNIQYF; D: TRBD1; size: -; V: TRBV10-3; J: TRBJ2-4
DNA: TGTGCCAGCAGCGTAGGGGGTAGCGGGAACACCGGGGAGCTGTTTTTT; CDR3: CASSVGGSGNTGELFF; D: -; size: -; V: TRBV9; J: TRBJ2-2
DNA: TGCGCCAGCAGCTTGGTGGGGACAGGCTACGAGCAGTACTTC; CDR3: CASSLVGTGYEQYF; D: TRBD1; size: -; V: TRBV5-1; J: TRBJ2-7
DNA: TGTGCCAGCAGCTCCCTGGAGGCAGGCTATGGCTACACCTTC; CDR3: CASSSLEAGYGYTF; D: -; size: -; V: TRBV7-9; J: TRBJ1-2
DNA: TGTGCCAGTAGTTCCAGCGGGTATAATTCACCCCTCCACTTT; CDR3: CASSSSGYNSPLHF; D: -; size: few; V: TRBV19; J: TRBJ1-6
DNA: TGTGCCAGCAGCCCGTTCACAGGGTCAGCTGAAGCTTTCTTT; CDR3: CASSPFTGSAEAFF; D: -; size: -; V: TRBV11-3; J: TRBJ1-1
DNA: TGCGCCAGCAGCCTGGGCCCGAGCACAGATACGCAGTATTTT; CDR3: CASSLGPSTDTQYF; D: -; size: -; V: TRBV4-1; J: TRBJ2-3
DNA: TGTGCCAGCTCACCACCGGGACAGGGGTTTGAAAAACTGTTTTTT; CDR3: CASSPPGQGFEKLFF; D: TRBD1; size: few; V: TRBV18; J: TRBJ1-4
DNA: TGCGCCAGCAGCCAAGAGCCTAGCGGGGGGGCACATGAGCAGTTCTTC; CDR3: CASSQEPSGGAHEQFF; D: TRBD2; size: -; V: TRBV4-3; J: TRBJ2-1
DNA: TGTGCCAGCTCAACGTCCATCAACTCCTATAATTCACCCCTCCACTTT; CDR3: CASSTSINSYNSPLHF; D: -; size: -; V: TRBV18; J: TRBJ1-6
DNA: TGTGCCAGCAGCTTAGGTCGCGGTAATGAAAAACTGTTTTTT; CDR3: CASSLGRGNEKLFF; D: -; size: -; V: TRBV7-2; J: TRBJ1-4
DNA: TGTGCCAGCTCACCAGATGACGGGAACAGCTATGGCTACACCTTC; CDR3: CASSPDDGNSYGYTF; D: -; size: -; V: TRBV18; J: TRBJ1-2
DNA: TGTGCCAGCAGTCCCGCAGGGACGCTTCGCGCAGATACGCAGTATTTT; CDR3: CASSPAGTLRADTQYF; D: -; size: -; V: TRBV27; J: TRBJ2-3
DNA: TGTGCCAGCAGTTACCGAGGACAGGGCAGGGACGAGCAGTACTTC; CDR3: CASSYRGQGRDEQYF; D: TRBD1; size: -; V: TRBV6-6; J: TRBJ2-7
DNA: TGTGCCAGCAGCGGACGGGGGACTCCTAATGAAAAACTGTTTTTT; CDR3: CASSGRGTPNEKLFF; D: -; size: -; V: TRBV7-8; J: TRBJ1-4
DNA: TGTGCCAGCAGTTTTCCGATGGGTAGGGGCAATCAGCCCCAGCATTTT; CDR3: CASSFPMGRGNQPQHF; D: -; size: -; V: TRBV28; J: TRBJ1-5
DNA: TGTGCCAGCAGCTTAGCGGGGGGGGAGCAGTTCTTC; CDR3: CASSLAGGEQFF; D: TRBD2; size: -; V: TRBV7-9; J: TRBJ2-1
DNA: TGTGCCAGCAGTTTATTCGGTCGAGGGATTGGGGCTAATGAAAAACTGTTTTTT; CDR3: CASSLFGRGIGANEKLFF; D: -; size: -; V: TRBV28; J: TRBJ1-4
DNA: TGTGCCAGCAGTATGGGACTAGCGGGATGGAAAGAGACCCAGTACTTC; CDR3: CASSMGLAGWKETQYF; D: TRBD2; size: once; V: TRBV27; J: TRBJ2-5
DNA: TGTGCCAGCTCACCAGGCCAGGTCTATAATGAAAAACTGTTTTTT; CDR3: CASSPGQVYNEKLFF; D: -; size: -; V: TRBV18; J: TRBJ1-4
DNA: TGTGCCAGTAGTACCCTAGCGTCTAGCTCCTACAATGAGCAGTTCTTC; CDR3: CASSTLASSSYNEQFF; D: -; size: few; V: TRBV19; J: TRBJ2-1
DNA: TGTGCCAGCAGCCAGAATCCCTCCGGGACAGGAGATGAAAAACTGTTTTTT; CDR3: CASSQNPSGTGDEKLFF; D: TRBD1; size: -; V: TRBV4-2; J: TRBJ1-4
DNA: TGTGCCAGCAGCATACGACAGGACCTGAACACTGAAGCTTTCTTT; CDR3: CASSIRQDLNTEAFF; D: -; size: -; V: TRBV3-1/TRBV3-2; J: TRBJ1-1
DNA: TGTGCCAGCTCACCAACGAGCGGCAACACCGGGGAGCTGTTTTTT; CDR3: CASSPTSGNTGELFF; D: -; size: -; V: TRBV18; J: TRBJ2-2
DNA: TGTGCCATCAGTGCGACGGGGCCTAACGCCTACAATGAGCAGTTCTTC; CDR3: CAISATGPNAYNEQFF; D: -; size: -; V: TRBV10-3; J: TRBJ2-1
DNA: TGTGCCAGCAGCTTAGCAACGACAGCCAACAATGAGCAGTTCTTC; CDR3: CASSLATTANNEQFF; D: -; size: -; V: TRBV7-6; J: TRBJ2-1
DNA: TGTGCCAGCAGCCCGGAGGGGGGTGGAAATCAGCCCCAGCATTTT; CDR3: CASSPEGGGNQPQHF; D: -; size: -; V: TRBV9; J: TRBJ1-5
DNA: TGTGCCAGCAGCCCCCCATGGAGCACCGGGGAGCTGTTTTTT; CDR3: CASSPPWSTGELFF; D: -; size: -; V: TRBV7-2; J: TRBJ2-2
DNA: TGTGCCAGCAGCTTGGACGGACAGGGGGCGGAGGTCTATGGCTACACCTTC; CDR3: CASSLDGQGAEVYGYTF; D: TRBD1; size: -; V: TRBV7-2; J: TRBJ1-2
DNA: TGTGCCAGCAGCGTAACTGGTGAGAATCAGCCCCAGCATTTT; CDR3: CASSVTGENQPQHF; D: -; size: -; V: TRBV9; J: TRBJ1-5